Below, 26 T cell receptor beta chains from the same sample are listed, as sequenced in a study of T-cell reconstitution after alpha-beta-depleted transplantation in children. Unique molecular identifiers featured in how the TCRbeta library was prepared. TCRdb re-analysed the PCR reads in MiXCR, keeping a single row per CDR3 protein. The sample has about 610,000 distinct CDR3 sequences, more than 9% seen once; the top ten hold about 4%. The sequences come from PBMCs from the stem cell graft donor, collected from the stem cell graft. These receptors were taken from a human donor who donated a stem cell graft to a child with acute myeloid leukemia.

This clonotype was detected ten times or more. The V gene is TRBV28, the J gene TRBJ2-1, with unresolved D. The V and J ends lost 2 bases and 9 bases respectively, with 11 bases between them. This CDR3 is 13 amino acids long. Germline values: CDR1 MDHEN, CDR2 SYDVKM. CDR3 in DNA: TGTGCCAGCAGTTTACCCATTGTGGGTGAGCAGTTCTTC. This encodes CASSLPIVGEQFF.

This chain links TRBV7-9 with TRBJ2-7; 9 bases map to TRBD1. The CDR3 extends over 16 amino acids. The V gene's germline CDR1 is SEHNR and CDR2 FQNEAQ (reference sequence). Trimming took 1 base from V and 4 from J; bases not matched to a gene: 8. CDR3 sequence: CASSLEGTGRSYEQYF. DNA of the CDR3: TGTGCCAGCAGCTTAGAGGGGACAGGGAGGTCATACGAGCAGTACTTC. Drawing the rest from reference TRBV7-9 and TRBJ2-7, the complete variable domain is DTGVSQNPRHKITKRGQNVTFRCDPISEHNRLYWYRQTLGQGPEFLTYFQNEAQLEKSRLLSDRFSAERPKGSFSTLEIQRTEQGDSAMYLCASSLEGTGRSYEQYFGPGTRLTVT.

The chain joins TRBV20-1 to TRBJ2-1; the match to TRBD2 covers 8 bases. The CDR3 spans 17 residues. The V and J ends lost 4 bases and 4 bases, in that order; junction bases with no gene match: 15. CDR1 is DFQATT and CDR2 is SNEGSKA in the germline V gene (reference sequence). The CDR3 DNA follows: TGCAGTGCTAACCTTCGGGGGGGTTACAGACCATACAATGAGCAGTTCTTC. This codes for CSANLRGGYRPYNEQFF.

Notes on this clonotype: One base away lies a much larger clone, so this may be a sequencing read error. The CDR3 end shows no conserved phenylalanine or tryptophan, and so a read error is likely. The CDR3 coding sequence is TGTGCCAGCGGCAGGACAGGGGGCTCCTACGAGCAGTACTCC. Protein: CASGRTGGSYEQYS. The chain has TRBV27 and TRBJ2-7, with 10 bases aligning to TRBD1. The CDR3 has 14 residues. V lost 8 bases and J lost 0; bases outside the gene matches: 4. Germline CDR1 MNHEY, CDR2 SMNVEV (reference sequence).

This clonotype was counted between two and nine times. The genes are TRBV4-3 and TRBJ1-1; D is possibly TRBD1 (6 bases). Germline assignment: CDR1 LGHNA and CDR2 YSLEER. The CDR3 consists of 15 residues. V dropped 1 base and J dropped 4 bases, with 13 bases sitting between them. The CDR3 sequence is CASSQALRGGTEAFF. For the CDR3, the DNA is TGCGCCAGCAGCCAAGCGTTGAGAGGGGGCACTGAAGCTTTCTTT.

The table lists this clonotype with many counts. This sequence joins TRBV13 and TRBJ2-5; D may be TRBD1 (5 bases). The germline V and J ends were trimmed by 10 bases and 8 bases, with 23 bases remaining between them. CDR1 and CDR2 from the germline V gene are PRHDT and FYEKMQ (reference sequence). The CDR3 consists of 14 residues. CDR3: CATNRKEGAETQYF. CDR3 bases: TGTGCCACCAACAGGAAGGAAGGGGCGGAAACCCAGTACTTC.

The table lists this clonotype with many counts. The CDR3 loop reads CASSLVPPGQATGELFF. The CDR3 nucleotides read TGTGCCAGCAGCTTAGTACCCCCGGGACAGGCGACCGGGGAGCTGTTTTTT. The rearrangement uses TRBV7-2 and TRBJ2-2; 8 nucleotides line up with TRBD1. V gave up 1 base and J gave up 5 bases; unmatched junction bases: 9. The CDR3 runs 17 residues. Germline CDR1 SGHTA, CDR2 FQGNSA.

The V call is TRBV7-2, the J call TRBJ2-7, with D possibly matching TRBD2 (6 bases). The CDR3 loop spans 14 amino acids. Germline V gene lookup returns CDR1 SGHTA and CDR2 FQGNSA. V was cut by 5 bases and J by 7 bases, with 18 bases left in between. CDR3 DNA sequence: TGTGCCAGCAGCAGAGCTGGGAGGACGGGAGAGCAGTACTTC. It encodes CASSRAGRTGEQYF.

This clonotype was seen at least ten times. This chain connects TRBV27 to TRBJ2-3, with unresolved D. CDR1 MNHEY and CDR2 SMNVEV come from the germline V gene (reference sequence). Trimming took 5 bases from V and 0 from J, leaving 6 bases between them. The CDR3 extends over 13 amino acids. CDR3 DNA sequence: TGTGCCAGCAGTACCGCTAGCACAGATACGCAGTATTTT. This translates into CASSTASTDTQYF.

The chain links TRBV16 to TRBJ1-5, with a weak D call TRBD1 (5 bases). V lost 4 bases and J lost 9, with 22 bases in between. Germline V gives CDR1 KGHSY, CDR2 FQNENV. This CDR3 spans 16 amino acids. CDR3 residues: CASSPYGSGALGPQHF. The CDR3 coding sequence is TGTGCCAGCAGCCCCTACGGTTCCGGGGCATTGGGGCCCCAGCATTTT. Supplemented by reference TRBV16 and TRBJ1-5, the full variable domain reads GEEVAQTPKHLVRGEGQKAKLYCAPIKGHSYVFWYQQVLKNEFKFLISFQNENVFDETGMPKERFSAKCLPNSPCSLEIQATKLEDSAVYFCASSPYGSGALGPQHFGDGTRLSIL.

The chain is built from TRBV29-1 and TRBJ2-2; TRBD1 matches 7 bases. The V gene's germline CDR1 is SQVTM and CDR2 ANQGSEA. Unmatched junction bases numbered 2, after V lost 1 base and J lost 0 bases. The CDR3 runs 15 residues. Here the CDR3 DNA reads TGCAGCGTTGAAGTGGGACAGACGAACACCGGGGAGCTGTTTTTT. Protein product: CSVEVGQTNTGELFF.

The gene calls are TRBV7-9 and TRBJ2-7; D may be TRBD2 (6 bases). V was cut by 3 bases and J by 6 bases, with 15 bases left in between. This CDR3 comprises 14 residues. CDR1 SEHNR and CDR2 FQNEAQ come from the germline V gene (reference sequence). This CDR3 is CASSFVGTLGEQYF. CDR3 coding DNA: TGTGCCAGCAGCTTCGTAGGGACTCTGGGCGAGCAGTACTTC.

This clonotype was observed a few times. This rearrangement joins TRBV19 to TRBJ2-3, with 8 bases matching TRBD2. CDR1 is LNHDA, CDR2 SQIVND, per germline (reference sequence). With V trimmed by 5 bases and J by 4 bases, 5 bases remained unmatched. There are 14 residues in the CDR3. The CDR3 loop is CASSRGLVSDTQYF. For the CDR3, the DNA is TGTGCCAGTAGTCGGGGACTAGTGTCAGATACGCAGTATTTT. Filled out from reference TRBV19 and TRBJ2-3, the complete variable domain reads DGGITQSPKYLFRKEGQNVTLSCEQNLNHDAMYWYRQDPGQGLRLIYYSQIVNDFQKGDIAEGYSVSREKKESFPLTVTSAQKNPTAFYLCASSRGLVSDTQYFGPGTRLTVL.

Ten or more counts support this clonotype. The chain employs TRBV12-3 or TRBV12-4 and TRBJ1-1; 11 bases map to TRBD1. The CDR3 extends over 17 amino acids. Trimming cost V 3 bases and J 5 bases; bases outside gene matches: 11. Here the CDR3 DNA reads TGTGCCAGCAGTTTTTGGACAGGGGGCGCGGGGGGGACTGAAGCTTTCTTT. This gives the protein CASSFWTGGAGGTEAFF.

This clonotype has more than one count but fewer than ten. This chain uses TRBV6-4 with TRBJ1-2; D gene ambiguous. The germline V and J ends were trimmed by 4 bases and 9 bases, with 12 bases remaining between them. Germline CDR1 reads MRHNA; CDR2 reads SNTAGT. The CDR3 runs 12 residues. The CDR3 DNA reads as TGTGCCAGCAGTGGCCGCGGAGGAAGCTACACCTTC. Translation gives CASSGRGGSYTF.

This clonotype has just a few counts. CDR3 nucleotide sequence: TGTGCCAGCAGCTTGCAGTTCGGGGAGCTGTTTTTT. It yields the protein CASSLQFGELFF. The chain is built from TRBV6-2 or TRBV6-3 and TRBJ2-2; D remains ambiguous. CDR3 length equals 12 residues. Trimming stripped 6 bases from V and 7 bases from J, with 9 bases between. The V gene's germline CDR1 is MNHEY and CDR2 SVGEGT.

In its sample, this clonotype was seen a few times. This rearrangement joins TRBV6-2 or TRBV6-3 to TRBJ2-1; 8 nucleotides agree with TRBD2. The CDR3 length is 19 residues. From germline, CDR1 is MNHEY and CDR2 SVGEGT. J was trimmed by 4 bases and V by 8 bases; bases with no gene match: 22. CDR3 protein: CASSSGGPSGPLLYNEQFF. In nucleotides, the CDR3 is TGTGCCAGCTCCTCCGGCGGCCCTAGCGGGCCTCTCCTTTACAATGAGCAGTTCTTC.

This clonotype showed up just a few times. CDR3 nucleotides: TGTGCCAGCAGCCGACGCGGGGGAAGCACAGATACGCAGTATTTT. Its translation is CASSRRGGSTDTQYF. This chain joins TRBV5-6 and TRBJ2-3; 7 bases agree with TRBD2. The J segment lost 0 bases and the V segment lost 4 bases, leaving 5 bases of the junction unmatched. Germline lookup yields CDR1 SGHDT and CDR2 YYEEEE. CDR3 length: 15 amino acids. Based on the CDR3 plus reference TRBV5-6 and TRBJ2-3, the full variable domain is DAGVTQSPTHLIKTRGQQVTLRCSPKSGHDTVSWYQQALGQGPQFIFQYYEEEERQRGNFPDRFSGHQFPNYSSELNVNALLLGDSALYLCASSRRGGSTDTQYFGPGTRLTVL.

This rearrangement joins TRBV6-1 to TRBJ2-7, with D tentatively TRBD2 (6 bases). Trimming shortened V by 6 bases and J by 2 bases, and 14 bases separated the two germline ends. The V gene's germline CDR1 is MNHNS and CDR2 SASEGT. This CDR3 spans 14 amino acids. The CDR3 DNA sequence: TGTGCCAGCAGGCATGGAATAGCGGCCTACGAGCAGTACTTC. Translating gives CASRHGIAAYEQYF.

The sample holds a few counts of this clonotype. V gene TRBV7-2 combines with J gene TRBJ2-7; no clear D gene. Germline lookup yields CDR1 SGHTA and CDR2 FQGNSA. This CDR3 has 14 amino acids. V lost 2 bases, J lost 6 bases, and 14 bases lay in between. The DNA of the CDR3 is TGTGCCAGCAGCTTAATTGGGCGACACGGCGAGCAGTACTTC. It specifies CASSLIGRHGEQYF.

J is TRBJ1-3 and V is TRBV29-1; no clear D. CDR1 and CDR2 (germline): SQVTM, ANQGSEA. The V end was cut by 7 bases, the J end by 6 bases, with 13 bases between. The CDR3 is made up of 12 amino acids. The CDR3 DNA follows: TGCAGCGGAATGGAGGGCGTAAACACCATATATTTT. This sequence encodes CSGMEGVNTIYF.

This clonotype was recorded at least ten times. CDR3 residues: CASSFPVVKRGGGPGTSTDTQYF. The CDR3 DNA reads TGTGCCAGCAGCTTCCCAGTAGTGAAGCGAGGAGGTGGACCAGGGACTAGCACAGATACGCAGTATTTT. V and J are TRBV7-2 and TRBJ2-3; D is perhaps TRBD2 (6 bases). The germline V gene has CDR1 SGHTA and CDR2 FQGNSA. The CDR3 is 23 amino acids. V was cut by 3 bases and J by 0 bases, with 34 bases left in between.

This clonotype was counted between two and nine times. The chain links TRBV6-1 to TRBJ2-3; no reliable D call. V lost 6 bases to trimming and J lost 1 base, with 14 bases between them. Germline V gene lookup returns CDR1 MNHNS and CDR2 SASEGT. The CDR3 length is 15 residues. This CDR3 reads CASSSRSLGTDTQYF. The CDR3 DNA reads as TGTGCCAGCAGCTCCAGGTCCCTAGGCACAGATACGCAGTATTTT.

This clonotype was found a few times. The gene calls are TRBV6-5 and TRBJ1-5; 7 bases fit TRBD1. Germline CDR1 is MNHEY and CDR2 is SVGAGI. The CDR3 contains 14 residues. The V gene end was trimmed by 3 bases and the J gene end by 3 bases; junction bases not matched to a gene: 2. Here the CDR3 DNA reads TGTGCCAGCAGTTATCAGGGGGACAATCAGCCCCAGCATTTT. Amino acids: CASSYQGDNQPQHF.

V gene TRBV15 combines with J gene TRBJ1-4, with D tentatively TRBD1 (5 bases). The length of the CDR3 is 18 residues. Germline V lookup: CDR1 LNHNV, CDR2 YYDKDF (reference sequence). The V gene lost 1 base and the J gene lost 5 bases, with 20 bases spanning the gap. The CDR3 loop is CATSRGGGGKGPNEKLFF. CDR3 in DNA: TGTGCCACCAGCAGAGGAGGCGGGGGTAAGGGGCCGAATGAAAAACTGTTTTTT.

This chain joins TRBV5-5 and TRBJ2-2; TRBD2 matches at 14 bases. Unmatched junction bases numbered 3, after V lost 3 bases and J lost 2 bases. CDR3 length equals 17 residues. Per the germline V gene, CDR1 is SGHKS and CDR2 is YYEKEE (reference sequence). The CDR3 reads CASSWGLAGVNTGELFF. The CDR3 nucleotides read TGTGCCAGCAGCTGGGGACTAGCGGGAGTTAACACCGGGGAGCTGTTTTTT.